This TCR beta chain derives from a study of STAT5B mutations in CD4+ large granular lymphocyte leukemia. Assay used: immunoSEQ multiplex PCR; TCRdb lists only in-frame clones, some missing. The table lists fewer than 40,000 clones, 71% of them singletons. Germline V lookup: CDR1 GTSNPN, CDR2 SVGIG (reference sequence). This CDR3 comprises 15 residues. Deletions cut 0 bases from V and 1 base from J, with 11 bases between. The sequence derives from a human donor in good health. The rearrangement links TRBV30 to TRBJ2-3; D is uncertain. Sequenced sample: CD4+ T cells from blood buffy coats. For the CDR3, the DNA is TGTGCCTGGAGTGTTGCCGTCCCCCGCACAGATACGCAGTATTTT. This gives the protein CAWSVAVPRTDTQYF.